This T cell receptor (beta chain) was captured in a study of T cells in Graves' hyperthyroidism and ophthalmopathy. Across the study: At initial diagnosis, before any treatment had begun, peripheral blood was obtained.

Stable Graves' hyperthyroidism denoted no ophthalmopathy progression over 18 months. Amplification targeted TCR beta CDR3 regions from RNA transcripts. When the TCR CDR3 underwent first-round RT-PCR, the HTBI primer set was used. TCRdb recomputed calls from the multiplex PCR reads with MiXCR, one row per CDR3 protein. The sample consists of approximately 100,000 distinct CDR3 sequences, roughly 47% of them appearing once. Looked up from germline, CDR1 is DFQATT and CDR2 is SNEGSKA (reference sequence). CDR3 length: 14 amino acids. Of note for this clonotype: At one boundary the junction diverges from the germline segment, which might be a read error.

The TCR was taken from a man in his forties with Graves' hyperthyroidism. The V gene is TRBV20-1, the J gene TRBJ1-1; no reliable D call. The sample consisted of blood. CDR3 sequence: CSARVGNRNTEAFF. CDR3 coding DNA: TGCAGTGCTAGGGTAGGTAATCGGAACACGGAAGCTTTCTTT.